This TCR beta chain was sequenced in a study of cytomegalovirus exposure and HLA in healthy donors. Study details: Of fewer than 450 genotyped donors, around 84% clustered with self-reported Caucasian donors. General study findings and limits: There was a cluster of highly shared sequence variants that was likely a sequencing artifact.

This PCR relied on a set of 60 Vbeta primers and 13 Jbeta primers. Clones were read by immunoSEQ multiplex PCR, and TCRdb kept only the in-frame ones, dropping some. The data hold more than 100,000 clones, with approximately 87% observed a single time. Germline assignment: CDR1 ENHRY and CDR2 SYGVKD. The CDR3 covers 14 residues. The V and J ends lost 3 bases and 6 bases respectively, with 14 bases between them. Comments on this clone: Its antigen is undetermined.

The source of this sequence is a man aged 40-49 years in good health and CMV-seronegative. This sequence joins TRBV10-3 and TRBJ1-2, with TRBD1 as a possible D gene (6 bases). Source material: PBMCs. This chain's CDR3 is CAISEGPGVDGYTF. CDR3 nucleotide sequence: TGTGCCATCAGTGAAGGTCCAGGGGTGGATGGCTACACCTTC.